Below are 23 T cell receptor beta chains sequenced from a single sample in a study of shared clonotypes between healthy human individuals. Profiled with immunoSEQ multiplex PCR; TCRdb holds only in-frame clones, not every one. The table shows about 480,000 clones, with about four fifths occurring only once. Sequencing used PBMCs. These TCRs come from a woman aged 40 to 55 in good health. Some clones in this sample may be carry-over from other donors' samples.

The table lists this clone with a count of one. The CDR3 nucleotides read TGTGCCAGCAGCTTAGCGTTACAGGACTATGGCTACACCTTC. It encodes CASSLALQDYGYTF. The chain is built from TRBV7-9 and TRBJ1-2, with D possibly TRBD1 on 5 matching bases. Germline loops: CDR1 SEHNR, CDR2 FQNEAQ (reference sequence). This CDR3 region has 14 residues. The V and J ends lost 0 bases and 3 bases respectively, with 8 bases between them. Using reference TRBV7-9 and TRBJ1-2 for the parts outside the CDR3, the full variable domain is DTGVSQNPRHKITKRGQNVTFRCDPISEHNRLYWYRQTLGQGPEFLTYFQNEAQLEKSRLLSDRFSAERPKGSFSTLEIQRTEQGDSAMYLCASSLALQDYGYTFGSGTRLTVV.

The chain is built from TRBV11-3 and TRBJ2-3; D call uncertain. V shed 0 bases and J shed 8 bases, with 9 bases lying between them. Germline-derived CDR1 and CDR2 are SGHNT and YENEEA. This CDR3 region has 13 residues. The CDR3 reads CASSLDRSGTQYF. The CDR3 coding sequence is TGTGCCAGCAGCTTAGATCGTAGTGGTACGCAGTATTTT. The whole variable domain, remainder taken from reference TRBV11-3 and TRBJ2-3, is EAGVVQSPRYKIIEKKQPVAFWCNPISGHNTLYWYLQNLGQGPELLIRYENEEAVDDSQLPKDRFSAERLKGVDSTLKIQPAELGDSAVYLCASSLDRSGTQYFGPGTRLTVL.

This clone was observed a single time. The chain recombines TRBV11-2 with TRBJ2-3; D gene uncertain. V dropped 1 base and J dropped 8 bases, with 4 bases sitting between them. CDR1 is SGHAT and CDR2 is FQNNGV in the germline V gene. CDR3 length: 11 amino acids. CDR3 in amino acids: CASSLAPTQYF. CDR3 nucleotides: TGTGCCAGCAGCTTAGCGCCTACGCAGTATTTT.

The genes are TRBV2 and TRBJ1-6; D might be TRBD1 (5 bases). The CDR3 is 15 residues long. Germline V CDR1 and CDR2: SNHLY, FYNNEI. Trimming removed 7 bases from V and 7 bases from J, with 17 bases in between. The chain's CDR3 is CASKQEPGGNSPLHF. The CDR3 DNA is TGTGCCAGCAAACAAGAACCGGGGGGGAATTCACCCCTCCACTTT.

This clone is a singleton in its sample. The genes are TRBV5-4 and TRBJ2-7; 9 positions match TRBD2. This CDR3 spans 15 amino acids. Germline values: CDR1 SGHNT, CDR2 YYREEE (reference sequence). J gave up 6 bases and V 0 bases, and 7 bases lay outside the gene matches. The CDR3 loop reads CASSLAGGRAAEQYF. CDR3 nucleotides: TGTGCCAGCAGCTTGGCTGGCGGGAGGGCCGCCGAGCAGTACTTC.

This chain joins TRBV6-4 and TRBJ2-1; 9 bases line up with TRBD1. J was trimmed by 10 bases and V by 0 bases; bases with no gene match: 10. Germline V gives CDR1 MRHNA, CDR2 SNTAGT. The CDR3 totals 16 residues. Here the CDR3 DNA reads TGTGCCAGCAGTGACTCTCTAGGGACAGGGAAGGAGGAGCAGTTCTTC. This translates into CASSDSLGTGKEEQFF.

The sample holds one count of this clone. The CDR3 sequence is CASRPSDRDYGYTF. For the CDR3, the DNA is TGTGCCAGTAGACCCTCGGACAGGGACTATGGCTACACCTTC. The chain employs TRBV19 and TRBJ1-2; TRBD1 aligns across 8 bases. The CDR3 extends over 14 amino acids. Germline CDR1 reads LNHDA; CDR2 reads SQIVND (reference sequence). V trimming: 6 bases; J trimming: 3 bases; junction bases outside the gene matches: 6.

The V and J genes are TRBV25-1 and TRBJ2-5; TRBD1 or TRBD2 may be the D gene (5 bases each). Looked up from germline, CDR1 is MGHDK and CDR2 is SYGVNS. The CDR3 contains 13 residues. V was cut by 4 bases and J by 4 bases, with 10 bases left in between. The CDR3 nucleotides are TGTGCCAGCAGTGCCCCAGGGAGAGAGACCCAGTACTTC. It codes for CASSAPGRETQYF. Complete variable domain (other parts from reference TRBV25-1 and TRBJ2-5): EADIYQTPRYLVIGTGKKITLECSQTMGHDKMYWYQQDPGMELHLIHYSYGVNSTEKGDLSSESTVSRIRTEHFPLTLESARPSHTSQYLCASSAPGRETQYFGPGTRLLVL.

The chain joins TRBV19 to TRBJ2-7, with D hard to call. Germline loops: CDR1 LNHDA, CDR2 SQIVND (reference sequence). CDR3 length equals 14 residues. V shed 1 base and J shed 0 bases, with 7 bases lying between them. CDR3 in amino acids: CASSIVAYSYEQYF. The CDR3 DNA sequence: TGTGCCAGTAGTATAGTCGCGTACTCCTACGAGCAGTACTTC.

The sample holds a few counts of this clone. V and J are TRBV27 and TRBJ2-2, with 9 nucleotides matching TRBD2. This CDR3 has 14 residues. CDR1 MNHEY and CDR2 SMNVEV come from the germline V gene (reference sequence). The J segment lost 8 bases and the V segment lost 4 bases, leaving 5 bases of the junction unmatched. DNA of the CDR3: TGTGCCAGCAGTTCTTTAGCGGGAGAGGGGGAGCTGTTTTTT. Translation: CASSSLAGEGELFF.

A single count supports this clone. The chain employs TRBV5-6 and TRBJ2-3; D unclear. CDR3 length equals 15 residues. Trimming removed 0 bases from V and 2 bases from J, with 10 bases in between. CDR1 SGHDT and CDR2 YYEEEE come from the germline V gene. CDR3 in amino acids: CASSLVRTATDTQYF. The CDR3 region has the DNA TGTGCCAGCAGCTTGGTCAGGACGGCCACAGATACGCAGTATTTT.

The chain combines TRBV5-1 with TRBJ2-3, with 13 bases identical to TRBD2. The CDR3 has 16 amino acids. Trimming at V came to 4 bases and at J to 2 bases, leaving 4 bases not matched to a gene. Germline V gene data show CDR1 as SGHRS and CDR2 as YFSETQ. For the CDR3, the DNA is TGCGCCAGCAGCCCAGGACTAGCGGGGGTCACAGATACGCAGTATTTT. Its protein is CASSPGLAGVTDTQYF.

V is TRBV18 and J is TRBJ2-7, with D hard to call. CDR1 and CDR2 from the germline V gene are KGHSH and LQKENI. CDR3 length: 17 residues. Trimming pared 1 base from V and 2 bases from J, leaving 18 bases between. CDR3 sequence reads: CASSPLLAGSGPYEQYF. The CDR3 region has the DNA TGTGCCAGCTCACCACTCCTTGCTGGCAGTGGGCCCTACGAGCAGTACTTC.

To note about this clone: This probably arose from a read error, given a far larger clone one base away. The CDR3 spells CASSTGQGASYEQYF. For the CDR3, the DNA is TGTGCCAGCAGCACCGGACAGGGGGCGTCCTACGAGCAGTACTTC. This chain joins TRBV5-4 and TRBJ2-7, with TRBD1 matching 11 bases. Germline V gene data show CDR1 as SGHNT and CDR2 as YYREEE (reference sequence). This CDR3 is 15 amino acids long. The V gene end was trimmed by 4 bases and the J gene end by 1 base; junction bases not matched to a gene: 4.

The V and J genes are TRBV11-1 and TRBJ2-1; D is uncertain. The CDR3 has 17 residues. Germline values: CDR1 SGHAT, CDR2 FQDESV (reference sequence). The V end lost 1 base, the J end lost 0 bases, and 13 bases lay between the germline ends. The chain's CDR3 is CASSLGRIPSSYNEQFF. CDR3 coding DNA: TGTGCCAGCAGCTTAGGTAGAATTCCGAGCTCCTACAATGAGCAGTTCTTC.

This clone was seen just once. This sequence joins TRBV7-2 and TRBJ2-1; 16 nucleotides agree with TRBD2. The V and J ends lost 2 bases and 4 bases, in that order; junction bases with no gene match: 8. Germline loops: CDR1 SGHTA, CDR2 FQGNSA. The CDR3 contains 19 residues. The CDR3 DNA reads as TGTGCCAGCAGCTTAAGGGGACTAGCGGGAGGGCGGTCGTACAATGAGCAGTTCTTC. This gives the protein CASSLRGLAGGRSYNEQFF. The full variable domain, its missing parts supplied by reference TRBV7-2 and TRBJ2-1, is GAGVSQSPSNKVTEKGKDVELRCDPISGHTALYWYRQSLGQGLEFLIYFQGNSAPDKSGLPSDRFSAERTGGSVSTLTIQRTQQEDSAVYLCASSLRGLAGGRSYNEQFFGPGTRLTVL.

The chain recombines TRBV7-2 with TRBJ2-1; 9 bases match TRBD2. CDR1 is SGHTA and CDR2 is FQGNSA in the germline V gene. This CDR3 contains 13 residues. V trimming: 5 bases; J trimming: 10 bases; junction bases outside the gene matches: 6. CDR3 bases: TGTGCCAGCAGCCCGGGACTAGCTGGCGAGCAGTTCTTC. This sequence encodes CASSPGLAGEQFF.

This chain uses TRBV28 with TRBJ1-2; the D gene is possibly TRBD1 (6 bases). V was shortened by 8 bases and J by 8 bases, with 21 bases between the two germline ends. The germline gives CDR1 MDHEN, CDR2 SYDVKM. This CDR3 has 14 amino acids. The CDR3 DNA reads as TGTGCCAGCCTAAGTTACCCGGACAGTAAAGGCTACACCTTC. As protein: CASLSYPDSKGYTF.

The chain is built from TRBV7-8 and TRBJ1-1, with D hard to call. The CDR3 contains 15 residues. Germline CDR1 reads SGHVS; CDR2 reads FQNEAQ. V lost 1 base and J 0 bases, leaving 9 bases between the germline ends. The CDR3 region has the DNA TGTGCCAGCAGCTTAGGAACGGGCATGAACACTGAAGCTTTCTTT. Its protein product is CASSLGTGMNTEAFF.

V gene TRBV5-1 combines with J gene TRBJ2-7; D is undetermined. Trimming left V 7 bases short and J 3 bases short, with 14 bases between. The CDR3 is 13 amino acids. Germline CDR1 SGHRS, CDR2 YFSETQ. The CDR3 protein is CASRADLFYEQYF. The CDR3 nucleotides read TGCGCCAGCCGGGCAGATTTATTCTACGAGCAGTACTTC.

The J gene is TRBJ2-1, the V gene TRBV2; tentatively, D is TRBD1 (5 bases). Trimming left V 7 bases short and J 15 bases short, with 22 bases between. In germline, CDR1 is SNHLY, CDR2 FYNNEI. CDR3 length equals 13 residues. CDR3 DNA: TGTGCCAGCATAGGGGTCAGACACCCCTCGAGGTTCTTC. Its protein product is CASIGVRHPSRFF.

This clone was counted a single time. J is TRBJ2-3 and V is TRBV7-2; tentatively, D is TRBD1 (6 bases). V lost 2 bases and J lost 3, with 12 bases in between. Germline V CDR1 and CDR2: SGHTA, FQGNSA. The CDR3 is made up of 15 amino acids. CDR3 DNA: TGTGCCAGCAGCTTAATGGGGGCAATTACAGATACGCAGTATTTT. Residues: CASSLMGAITDTQYF. Full variable domain (outside the CDR3, taken from reference TRBV7-2 and TRBJ2-3): GAGVSQSPSNKVTEKGKDVELRCDPISGHTALYWYRQSLGQGLEFLIYFQGNSAPDKSGLPSDRFSAERTGGSVSTLTIQRTQQEDSAVYLCASSLMGAITDTQYFGPGTRLTVL.

This clone was seen just once. The V call is TRBV5-1, the J call TRBJ1-2; TRBD1 matches at 8 bases. Trimming at V came to 0 bases and at J to 4 bases, leaving 8 bases not matched to a gene. Germline CDR1 SGHRS, CDR2 YFSETQ. The CDR3 has 16 residues. The CDR3, as DNA: TGCGCCAGCAGCTTGGCCGAAGGACAGGGTGGCTATGGCTACACCTTC. This gives the protein CASSLAEGQGGYGYTF.